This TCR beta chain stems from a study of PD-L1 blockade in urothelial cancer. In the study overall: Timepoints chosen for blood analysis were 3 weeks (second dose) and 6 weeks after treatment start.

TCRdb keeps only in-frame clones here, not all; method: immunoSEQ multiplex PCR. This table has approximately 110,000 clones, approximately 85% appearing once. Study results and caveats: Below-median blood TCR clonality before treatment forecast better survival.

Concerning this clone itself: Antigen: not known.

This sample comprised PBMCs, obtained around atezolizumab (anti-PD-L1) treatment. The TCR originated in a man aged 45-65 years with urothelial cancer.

The chain's CDR3 is CASSWGQGNTEAFF. The CDR3 region has the DNA TGTGCCAGCAGCTGGGGACAGGGGAACACTGAAGCTTTCTTT. The V gene is TRBV5-5, the J gene TRBJ1-1, with 9 bases aligning to TRBD1. Germline V gives CDR1 SGHKS, CDR2 YYEKEE (reference sequence). J gave up 1 base and V 3 bases, and 1 base lay outside the gene matches. CDR3 length: 14 amino acids.